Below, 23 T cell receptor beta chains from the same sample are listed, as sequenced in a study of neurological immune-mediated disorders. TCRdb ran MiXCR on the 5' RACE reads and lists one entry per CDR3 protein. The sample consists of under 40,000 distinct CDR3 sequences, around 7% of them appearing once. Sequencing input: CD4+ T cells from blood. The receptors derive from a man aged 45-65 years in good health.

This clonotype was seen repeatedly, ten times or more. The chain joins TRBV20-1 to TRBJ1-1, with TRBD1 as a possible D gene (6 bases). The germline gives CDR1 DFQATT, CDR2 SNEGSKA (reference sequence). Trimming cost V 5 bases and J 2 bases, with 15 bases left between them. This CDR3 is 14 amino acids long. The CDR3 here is CSAAPGGANTEAFF. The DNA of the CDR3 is TGCAGTGCTGCGCCTGGGGGGGCAAACACTGAAGCTTTCTTT.

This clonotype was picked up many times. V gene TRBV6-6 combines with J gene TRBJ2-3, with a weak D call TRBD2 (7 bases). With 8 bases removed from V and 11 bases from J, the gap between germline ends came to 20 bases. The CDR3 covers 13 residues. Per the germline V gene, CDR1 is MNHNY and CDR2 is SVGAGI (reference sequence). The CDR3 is CASLPGGPVGQYF. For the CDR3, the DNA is TGTGCCAGCCTACCGGGGGGCCCGGTAGGGCAGTATTTT.

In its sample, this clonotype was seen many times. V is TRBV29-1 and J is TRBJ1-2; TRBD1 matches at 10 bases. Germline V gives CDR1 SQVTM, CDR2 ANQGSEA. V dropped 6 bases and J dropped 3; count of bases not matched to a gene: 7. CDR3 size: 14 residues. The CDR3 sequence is CSVGTGAPDYGYTF. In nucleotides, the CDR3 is TGCAGCGTAGGGACAGGGGCCCCTGACTATGGCTACACCTTC.

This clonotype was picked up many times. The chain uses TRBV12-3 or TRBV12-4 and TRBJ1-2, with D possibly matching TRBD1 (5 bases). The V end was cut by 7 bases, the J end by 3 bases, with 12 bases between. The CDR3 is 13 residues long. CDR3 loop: CASTVRDYYGYTF. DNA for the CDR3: TGTGCCAGCACCGTGAGGGACTACTATGGCTACACCTTC.

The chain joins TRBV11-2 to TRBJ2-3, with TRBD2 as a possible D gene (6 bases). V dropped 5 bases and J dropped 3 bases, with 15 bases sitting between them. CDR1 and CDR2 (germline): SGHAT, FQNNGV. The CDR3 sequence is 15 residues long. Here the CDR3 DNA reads TGTGCCAGCAGCCCGGCCTTCCGGGGGACAGATACGCAGTATTTT. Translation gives CASSPAFRGTDTQYF. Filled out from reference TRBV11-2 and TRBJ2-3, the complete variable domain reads EAGVAQSPRYKIIEKRQSVAFWCNPISGHATLYWYQQILGQGPKLLIQFQNNGVVDDSQLPKDRFSAERLKGVDSTLKIQPAKLEDSAVYLCASSPAFRGTDTQYFGPGTRLTVL.

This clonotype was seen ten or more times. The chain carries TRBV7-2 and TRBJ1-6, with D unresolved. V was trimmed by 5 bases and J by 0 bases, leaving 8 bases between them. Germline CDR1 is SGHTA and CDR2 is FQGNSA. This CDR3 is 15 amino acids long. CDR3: CASSPEGSYNSPLHF. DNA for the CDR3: TGTGCCAGCAGCCCCGAGGGCTCCTATAATTCACCCCTCCACTTT.

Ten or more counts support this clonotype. This CDR3 is CASSAFQGAKNIQYF. For the CDR3, the DNA is TGTGCCAGCAGCGCATTCCAGGGAGCCAAAAACATTCAGTACTTC. The rearrangement uses TRBV7-2 and TRBJ2-4, with D tentatively TRBD1 (5 bases). Trimming took 5 bases from V and 0 from J, leaving 11 bases between them. This CDR3 contains 15 residues. Per the germline V gene, CDR1 is SGHTA and CDR2 is FQGNSA.

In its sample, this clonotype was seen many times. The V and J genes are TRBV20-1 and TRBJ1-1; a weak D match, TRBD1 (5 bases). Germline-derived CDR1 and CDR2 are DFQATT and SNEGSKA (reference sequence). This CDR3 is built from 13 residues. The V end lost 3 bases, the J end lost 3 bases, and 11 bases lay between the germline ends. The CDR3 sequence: CSASRGGYTEAFF. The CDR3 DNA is TGCAGTGCTAGCCGGGGGGGGTACACTGAAGCTTTCTTT.

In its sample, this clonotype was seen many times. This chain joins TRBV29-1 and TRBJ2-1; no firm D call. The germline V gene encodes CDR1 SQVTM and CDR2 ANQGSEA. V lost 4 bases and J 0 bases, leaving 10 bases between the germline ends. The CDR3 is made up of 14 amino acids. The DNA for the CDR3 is TGCAGCGTTGTGGTCAGAAGCTCCTACAATGAGCAGTTCTTC. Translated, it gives CSVVVRSSYNEQFF.

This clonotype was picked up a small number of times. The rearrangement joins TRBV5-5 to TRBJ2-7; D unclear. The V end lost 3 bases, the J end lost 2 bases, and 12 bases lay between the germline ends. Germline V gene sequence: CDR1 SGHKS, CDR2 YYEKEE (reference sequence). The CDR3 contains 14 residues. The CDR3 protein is CASSYRTEAYEQYF. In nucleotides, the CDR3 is TGTGCCAGCAGCTATCGGACCGAGGCCTACGAGCAGTACTTC. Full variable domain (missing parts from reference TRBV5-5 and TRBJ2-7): DAGVTQSPTHLIKTRGQQVTLRCSPISGHKSVSWYQQVLGQGPQFIFQYYEKEERGRGNFPDRFSARQFPNYSSELNVNALLLGDSALYLCASSYRTEAYEQYFGPGTRLTVT.

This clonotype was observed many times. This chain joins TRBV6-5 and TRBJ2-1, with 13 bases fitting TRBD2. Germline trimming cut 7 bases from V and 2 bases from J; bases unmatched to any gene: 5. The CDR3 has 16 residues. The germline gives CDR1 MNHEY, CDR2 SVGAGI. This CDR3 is CASTRLAGGPYNEQFF. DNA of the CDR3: TGTGCCAGCACTAGACTAGCGGGAGGCCCCTACAATGAGCAGTTCTTC.

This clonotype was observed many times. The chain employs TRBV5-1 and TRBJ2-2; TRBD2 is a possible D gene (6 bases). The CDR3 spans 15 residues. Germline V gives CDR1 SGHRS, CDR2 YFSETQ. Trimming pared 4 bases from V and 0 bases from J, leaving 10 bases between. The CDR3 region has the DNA TGCGCCAGCAGCCCTAGCGTGGCGAACACCGGGGAGCTGTTTTTT. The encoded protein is CASSPSVANTGELFF.

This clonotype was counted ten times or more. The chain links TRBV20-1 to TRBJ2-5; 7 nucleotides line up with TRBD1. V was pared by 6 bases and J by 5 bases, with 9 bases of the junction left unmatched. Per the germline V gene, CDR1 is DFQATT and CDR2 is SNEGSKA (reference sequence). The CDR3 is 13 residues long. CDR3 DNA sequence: TGCAGTGCGCCTCGACAGGGTACCGAGACCCAGTACTTC. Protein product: CSAPRQGTETQYF.

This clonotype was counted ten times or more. Here the CDR3 reads CASSSGPRYEQYF. The CDR3 DNA reads TGCGCCAGCAGCTCGGGACCTCGCTACGAGCAGTACTTC. J is TRBJ2-7 and V is TRBV5-1; TRBD1 or TRBD2 may be the D gene (5 bases each). The CDR3 extends over 13 amino acids. V was cut by 3 bases and J by 3 bases, with 10 bases left in between. Germline values: CDR1 SGHRS, CDR2 YFSETQ.

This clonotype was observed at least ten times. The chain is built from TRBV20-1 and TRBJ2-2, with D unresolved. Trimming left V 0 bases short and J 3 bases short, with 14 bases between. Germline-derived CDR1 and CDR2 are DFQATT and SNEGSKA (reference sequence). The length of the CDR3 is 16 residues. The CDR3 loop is CSARDGALVDTGELFF. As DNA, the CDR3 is TGCAGTGCTAGAGATGGAGCACTGGTAGACACCGGGGAGCTGTTTTTT.

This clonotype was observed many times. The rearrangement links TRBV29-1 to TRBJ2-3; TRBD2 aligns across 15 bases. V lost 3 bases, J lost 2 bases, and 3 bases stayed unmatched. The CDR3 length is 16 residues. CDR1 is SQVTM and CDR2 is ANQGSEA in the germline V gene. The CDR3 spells CSVDGLAGGSTDTQYF. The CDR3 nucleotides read TGCAGCGTTGACGGACTAGCGGGAGGGTCCACAGATACGCAGTATTTT.

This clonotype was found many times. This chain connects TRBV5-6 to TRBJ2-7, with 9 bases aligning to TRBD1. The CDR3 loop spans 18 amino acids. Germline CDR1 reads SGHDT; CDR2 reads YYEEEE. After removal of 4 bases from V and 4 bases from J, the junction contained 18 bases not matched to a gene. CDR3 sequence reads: CASSRGGGTGGVSYEQYF. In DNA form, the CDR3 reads TGTGCCAGCAGCCGCGGAGGGGGTACAGGGGGCGTTAGTTACGAGCAGTACTTC. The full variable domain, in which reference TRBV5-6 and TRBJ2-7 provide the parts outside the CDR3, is DAGVTQSPTHLIKTRGQQVTLRCSPKSGHDTVSWYQQALGQGPQFIFQYYEEEERQRGNFPDRFSGHQFPNYSSELNVNALLLGDSALYLCASSRGGGTGGVSYEQYFGPGTRLTVT.

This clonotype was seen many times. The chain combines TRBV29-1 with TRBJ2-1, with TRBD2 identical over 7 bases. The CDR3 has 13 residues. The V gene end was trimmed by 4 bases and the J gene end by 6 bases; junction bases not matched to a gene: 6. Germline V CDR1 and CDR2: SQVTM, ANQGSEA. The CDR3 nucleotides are TGCAGCGTTGTAGGGACTATGGGCAATGAGCAGTTCTTC. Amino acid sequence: CSVVGTMGNEQFF.

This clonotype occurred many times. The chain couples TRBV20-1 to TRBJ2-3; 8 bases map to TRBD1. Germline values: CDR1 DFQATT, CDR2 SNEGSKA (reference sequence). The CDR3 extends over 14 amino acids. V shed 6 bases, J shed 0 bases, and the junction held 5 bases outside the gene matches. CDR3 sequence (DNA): TGCAGTGCAATTCGGACAGGGAGCACAGATACGCAGTATTTT. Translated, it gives CSAIRTGSTDTQYF.

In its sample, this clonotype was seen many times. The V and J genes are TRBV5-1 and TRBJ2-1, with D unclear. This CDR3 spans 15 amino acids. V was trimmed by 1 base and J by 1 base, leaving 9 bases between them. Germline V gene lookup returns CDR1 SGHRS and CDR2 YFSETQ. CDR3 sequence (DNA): TGCGCCAGCAGCTTGAACGGTATTTCCTACAATGAGCAGTTCTTC. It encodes CASSLNGISYNEQFF.

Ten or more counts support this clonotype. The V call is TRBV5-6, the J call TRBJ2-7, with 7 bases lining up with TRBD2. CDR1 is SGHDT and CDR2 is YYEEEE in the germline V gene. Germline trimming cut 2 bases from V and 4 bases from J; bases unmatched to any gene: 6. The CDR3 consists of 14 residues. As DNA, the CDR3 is TGTGCCAGCAGCTTTGGCGGGGGAGGGTACGAGCAGTACTTC. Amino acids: CASSFGGGGYEQYF.

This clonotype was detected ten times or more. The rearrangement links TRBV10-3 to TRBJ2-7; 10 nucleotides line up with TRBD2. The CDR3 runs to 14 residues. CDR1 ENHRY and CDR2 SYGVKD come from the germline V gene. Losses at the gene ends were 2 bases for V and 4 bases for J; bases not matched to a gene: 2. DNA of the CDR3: TGTGCCATCAGTGAGCCTAGCGGGAGTTACGAGCAGTACTTC. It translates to CAISEPSGSYEQYF.

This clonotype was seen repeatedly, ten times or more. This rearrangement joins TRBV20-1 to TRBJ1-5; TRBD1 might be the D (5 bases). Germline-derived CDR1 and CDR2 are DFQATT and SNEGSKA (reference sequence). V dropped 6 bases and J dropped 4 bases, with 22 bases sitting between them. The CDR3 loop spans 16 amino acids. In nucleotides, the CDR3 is TGCAGTGCACTCCGGCGGGGCAGGGCGAGAAATCAGCCCCAGCATTTT. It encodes CSALRRGRARNQPQHF.